This entry concerns a single T cell receptor beta chain. Its antigen is currently unknown. This CDR3 is 14 amino acids long. In germline, CDR1 is MNHNS, CDR2 SASEGT. J gave up 4 bases and V 6 bases, and 7 bases lay outside the gene matches. Amplification used 60 Vbeta primers and 13 Jbeta primers. Measured with immunoSEQ multiplex PCR; TCRdb has only the in-frame clones, and not every one. The data contain fewer than 200,000 clones, about 80% of them singletons. This specimen belongs to a study of cytomegalovirus exposure and HLA in healthy donors. Study-wide findings and caveats: A missense DCLRE1C variant was associated with V- and J-gene trimming of TCR beta chains in a later analysis, and an independent cohort replicated the association. In a later analysis, at a false discovery rate of 0.05, roughly 17,000 TCR beta sequences matched HLA alleles. Most TCR sequences were seen very rarely across donors, but some public TCRs occurred in many. Previously analyzed data showed that most TCR beta V segments were productive at a frequency of about 87% or about 30%.

The TCR sequence derives from a boy aged 5 to 17 in good health and CMV-seronegative. The chain links TRBV6-1 to TRBJ1-2, with 8 bases that match TRBD1. Sequencing was performed on PBMCs. The CDR3 DNA reads as TGTGCCAGCAGGAAGACAGGGGACGGCTATGGCTACACCTTC. This translates into CASRKTGDGYGYTF.